A selection of T cell receptor beta chains follows, all from one sample in a study of human CD8 memory T cell subsets. Following a re-call of the 5' RACE reads, TCRdb has one entry per CDR3 protein and lacks DNA. The sample holds under 5,000 distinct CDR3 sequences. What was sequenced was CD8+ effector memory T cells (TEM) sorted from PBMCs. These receptors were obtained from a human donor in good health. The CDR3 runs from the conserved cysteine through the conserved F or W. Fields, in order: V gene, clone size, J gene, CDR3 protein. Clone size is not always given. Where it is, it says once, few, many or a class for expanded clones.

TRBV7-9	-	TRBJ2-1	CASSSGPEQFF
TRBV6-4	-	TRBJ2-3	CASAGTTTDTQYF
TRBV20-1	-	TRBJ2-1	CSASHISGGYNEQFF
TRBV11-2	-	TRBJ1-1	CASSSNTEAFF
TRBV7-2	-	TRBJ1-1	CASSSGLNTEAFF
TRBV6-2/TRBV6-3	-	TRBJ2-7	CASSYPPDRGGEQYF
TRBV5-4	-	TRBJ2-6	CASSPGGGLGANVLTF
TRBV6-2/TRBV6-3	medium-sized	TRBJ2-1	CASSLSSGGAYEQFF
TRBV20-1	-	TRBJ1-1	CSAKGFGAIEAFF
TRBV20-1	hyperexpanded	TRBJ1-6	CSARAGTADNSPLHF
TRBV6-4	-	TRBJ2-3	CASSPQRAGGADTQYF
TRBV4-3	-	TRBJ2-3	CASSQRSDFTDTQYF
TRBV24-1	-	TRBJ2-2	CATSDLGSTAGELFF
TRBV20-1	-	TRBJ1-2	CSASPTENYGYTF
TRBV15	-	TRBJ2-2	CATSREADTGELFF
TRBV10-3	large	TRBJ2-1	CAISESEEGNEQFF
TRBV7-9	-	TRBJ2-7	CASSFISVRGGRFYEQYF
TRBV20-1	-	TRBJ1-6	CSARDRAEYSPLHF
TRBV6-2/TRBV6-3	-	TRBJ2-7	CASSFIGSDSSYEQYF
TRBV6-2/TRBV6-3	-	TRBJ2-3	CASSYAAGRGTDTQYF
TRBV23-1	-	TRBJ2-7	CASTQGFVSYEQYF
TRBV30	-	TRBJ2-2	CAWSWAAVDTGELFF
TRBV29-1	-	TRBJ2-1	CSALAGGPSNEQFF
TRBV7-8	-	TRBJ2-5	CASSGTSGGVETQYF
TRBV6-4	-	TRBJ2-1	CASSDSTSDEQFF
TRBV5-6	-	TRBJ2-3	CASSSTGTSGGAVHPDTQYF
TRBV20-1	-	TRBJ2-7	CSARAAGLAGGAEQYF
TRBV15	medium-sized	TRBJ2-1	CATSREAGDYNEQFF
TRBV6-2/TRBV6-3	medium-sized	TRBJ2-7	CASSYGVPSYEQYF
TRBV12-3/TRBV12-4	medium-sized	TRBJ2-3	CASRPDSTDTQYF
TRBV6-4	medium-sized	TRBJ2-3	CASSATSGSTDTQYF
TRBV28	-	TRBJ2-7	CASSQGLAGAYEQYF
TRBV29-1	-	TRBJ1-1	CSVEDPNWSRGWITEAFF
TRBV28	medium-sized	TRBJ2-3	CASSPRTGINTDTQYF
TRBV10-2	-	TRBJ2-7	CASSEPATARVYEQYF
TRBV20-1	-	TRBJ2-7	CSAKADRGFSYEQYF
TRBV20-1	medium-sized	TRBJ2-1	CSADPGTSGYNEQFF
TRBV20-1	large	TRBJ2-3	CSARSLAGDADTQYF
TRBV27	-	TRBJ1-4	CASSGRDRGKLFF
TRBV6-2/TRBV6-3	-	TRBJ2-7	CASSQGESYEQYF
TRBV6-4	-	TRBJ2-3	CASSGDRDGDTQYF
TRBV6-4	-	TRBJ1-1	CASSPDSENTEAFF
TRBV4-3	-	TRBJ2-1	CASSQDGGAYNEQFF
TRBV28	-	TRBJ2-2	CASSFRGGGPTGELFF
TRBV6-4	medium-sized	TRBJ1-2	CASSDGTGGYGYTF
TRBV7-9	-	TRBJ2-3	CASSPPVRDTQYF
TRBV24-1	medium-sized	TRBJ2-1	CATSREGPGLNEQFF
TRBV20-1	medium-sized	TRBJ1-5	CSAAFMKGGGNQPQHF
TRBV25-1	medium-sized	TRBJ2-2	CASSGAANTGELFF
TRBV10-3	-	TRBJ2-5	CAISENYRQPTGEQETQYF
TRBV20-1	-	TRBJ1-2	CSARDQDREWAGYTF
TRBV6-4	-	TRBJ2-1	CASSDSEGQTNEQFF
TRBV27	medium-sized	TRBJ2-1	CASKEGVRPEQFF